This T cell receptor (beta chain) appears in the sequencing data of a study of OX40 agonist ivuxolimab in advanced cancers. Study in general: An agonistic human IgG2 monoclonal antibody against OX40 (CD134) was given. Intravenous ivuxolimab was administered to patients every 2 weeks at 0.01 to 10 mg/kg. Study conclusions and caveats: In general, CD8+ T cells held more expanded clones than CD4+ did, on average.

Germline CDR1 reads SEHNR; CDR2 reads FQNEAQ (reference sequence). The trim removed 2 bases at V and 6 bases at J, leaving 4 bases unmatched. The length of the CDR3 is 15 residues. A remark on this clone: Its cognate antigen is unknown.

Libraries were prepared by immunoSEQ multiplex PCR; TCRdb keeps only in-frame clonotypes and omits some of them. Altogether 25,000 to 30,000 clones are present, roughly 85% being singletons, with the ten largest covering over 8.5%. The J gene is TRBJ2-1, the V gene TRBV7-9; 10 nucleotides agree with TRBD2. Here the sequenced sample was CD4+ or CD8+ T cells sorted from blood, taken in a trial of the OX40 agonist ivuxolimab. This TCR derives from an adult with an advanced solid tumor such as melanoma, head and neck, liver or kidney cancer. The CDR3 DNA follows: TGTGCCAGCAGCTTACTAGCGGGGGCAAGCAATGAGCAGTTCTTC. This encodes CASSLLAGASNEQFF.